The rows below give T cell receptor beta chains drawn from one sample of a study of blood T cell repertoires in COVID-19. Only in-frame clones appear in the TCRdb table, and some are missing; sequencing was by immunoSEQ multiplex PCR. The sample has 300,000 to 350,000 clones, approximately 89% seen once. The material sequenced was peripheral blood. These receptors were collected from a woman aged 55-70 years with COVID-19, enrolled during active disease. The CDR3 runs from the conserved cysteine through the conserved F or W. A D gene is named only where the DNA matches it firmly. Clone size is stated in some rows and not others, as once, few, many or a class when expanded.

V gene,clone size,J gene,D gene,CDR3 protein,CDR3 DNA
TRBV14,.,TRBJ1-1,.,CASSRGPGLQQNTEAFF,TGTGCCAGCAGCCGCGGTCCGGGACTCCAACAGAACACTGAAGCTTTCTTT
TRBV7-7,.,TRBJ2-5,.,CASSPSTVETQYF,TGTGCCAGCAGCCCATCGACAGTAGAGACCCAGTACTTC
TRBV29-1,.,TRBJ1-2,.,CSVPDRAYGYTF,TGCAGCGTTCCGGACAGAGCCTATGGCTACACCTTC
TRBV6-5,.,TRBJ1-2,.,CASSTEGRRQWGYTF,TGTGCCAGCAGTACCGAGGGCAGGAGGCAGTGGGGCTACACCTTC
TRBV9,.,TRBJ1-6,.,CASSAGGGNSPLHF,TGTGCCAGCAGCGCAGGAGGAGGTAATTCACCCCTCCACTTT
TRBV14,.,TRBJ2-1,TRBD2,CASSYSGGPLGEQFF,TGTGCCAGCAGCTATAGCGGGGGTCCTTTAGGTGAGCAGTTCTTC
TRBV7-2,.,TRBJ2-1,TRBD2,CASSSLAGPNEQFF,TGTGCCAGCAGCTCACTAGCGGGCCCCAATGAGCAGTTCTTC
TRBV18,once,TRBJ1-1,TRBD1,CASSPMNGQGVNTEAFF,TGTGCCAGCTCACCAATGAATGGACAGGGGGTGAACACTGAAGCTTTCTTT
TRBV5-4,.,TRBJ1-5,.,CASSASAGGRHQPQHF,TGTGCCAGCAGCGCCAGTGCGGGGGGCAGGCATCAGCCCCAGCATTTT
TRBV4-1,.,TRBJ2-5,TRBD2,CASSQVVGTSGGGLRETQYF,TGCGCCAGCAGCCAAGTTGTCGGGACTAGCGGGGGAGGGCTGAGGGAGACCCAGTACTTC
TRBV7-9,.,TRBJ1-3,.,CASSLRPPGNTIYF,TGTGCCAGCAGCCTGAGGCCCCCGGGAAACACCATATATTTT
TRBV5-5,once,TRBJ1-5,.,CASSWGQGVGQPQHF,TGTGCCAGCAGCTGGGGCCAGGGTGTAGGTCAGCCCCAGCATTTT
TRBV7-9,medium-sized,TRBJ1-1,.,CASSSGLSTEAFF,TGTGCCAGCAGCTCTGGGCTGAGCACTGAAGCTTTCTTT
TRBV7-9,.,TRBJ1-4,.,CASTLPTIGLEKLFF,TGTGCCAGCACCCTACCGACAATTGGGTTAGAAAAACTGTTTTTT
TRBV3-1/TRBV3-2,.,TRBJ1-2,TRBD1,CASSHRDRGGYTF,TGTGCCAGCAGCCACCGGGACAGGGGAGGCTACACCTTC
TRBV5-6,.,TRBJ1-5,TRBD1,CASSPGGTGIQPQHF,TGTGCCAGCAGCCCCGGCGGGACAGGAATTCAGCCCCAGCATTTT
TRBV7-9,.,TRBJ1-1,.,CASSLLLAGTEAFF,TGTGCCAGCAGCTTATTGTTGGCGGGGACTGAAGCTTTCTTT
TRBV3-1/TRBV3-2,.,TRBJ2-3,.,CASSQPPPLTDTQYF,TGTGCCAGCAGCCAACCCCCCCCCTTAACAGATACGCAGTATTTT
TRBV24-1,.,TRBJ2-3,TRBD1,CATKEGGLNTDTQYF,TGTGCCACCAAAGAAGGGGGCCTGAACACAGATACGCAGTATTTT
TRBV6-5,.,TRBJ1-2,.,CASSYSGRSTSGYTF,TGTGCCAGCAGTTACTCGGGCCGATCCACTAGTGGCTACACCTTC
TRBV6-2/TRBV6-3,.,TRBJ2-4,.,CASSSHGQNIQYF,TGTGCCAGCAGTAGTCATGGCCAAAACATTCAGTACTTC
TRBV6-5,.,TRBJ1-6,.,CASSYVAGDNSPLHF,TGTGCCAGCAGTTACGTGGCAGGGGATAATTCACCCCTCCACTTT
TRBV5-1,.,TRBJ2-5,TRBD1,CASSTTGAQETQYF,TGCGCCAGCAGCACGACAGGGGCCCAAGAGACCCAGTACTTC
TRBV10-3,.,TRBJ2-7,TRBD1,CAISVDRESYEQYF,TGTGCCATCAGTGTAGACAGGGAATCCTACGAGCAGTACTTC